This TCR beta chain was found in a study of blood T cells in healthy people across ages. The CDR3 has 12 residues. The germline V gene encodes CDR1 KGHDR and CDR2 SFDVKD. Combining a sample-barcoded 5' primer with a J-beta primer mix, a second PCR ran for about 6 to 12 cycles. TCRdb reprocessed the 5' RACE reads with MiXCR, giving one entry per CDR3 protein. The sample carries roughly 800,000 distinct CDR3 sequences, under 30% recorded once. This sample also belongs to another study, concerning T cells of mothers and their children.

The sample comprised blood. This clonotype was obtained from a boy aged 5-17 years in good health. This rearrangement joins TRBV24-1 to TRBJ2-5, with 7 bases matching TRBD2. The last part of the DNA fits TRBJ2-1 better; the J call may be wrong. The CDR3 reads CATSEQAGEQFF. The CDR3 coding sequence is TGTGCCACCAGTGAACAAGCGGGGGAGCAGTTCTTC.